The entry that follows covers one TCR beta chain sequence. What it binds is unknown. From RNA transcripts, TCR beta CDR3 regions were amplified. Initially, a first-round RT-PCR of the TCR CDR3 employed the HTBI primer set. MiXCR, run by TCRdb on the multiplex PCR reads, gives a single entry per CDR3 protein. This table has 400,000 to 550,000 distinct CDR3 sequences, 14% appearing once. These data come from a study of T cells in Graves' hyperthyroidism and ophthalmopathy. Findings of the study overall: Blood shared most expanded thyroid clonotypes above 0.001.

The study defined stable Graves' hyperthyroidism as no ophthalmopathy progression within 18 months. The authors took PBMCs from 8.5 to 10 ml fresh peripheral blood. Germline CDR1 reads WNHNN; CDR2 reads SYGVQD (reference sequence). The CDR3 loop spans 14 amino acids. V lost 6 bases, J lost 7 bases, and 7 bases stayed unmatched. Sequencing used blood. The clonotype comes from a young woman with Graves' hyperthyroidism. V gene TRBV10-1 combines with J gene TRBJ2-1, with 9 bases that match TRBD1. The CDR3 DNA sequence: TGCGCCAGCAGCCCCGGGACAGGGTGGAATGAGCAGTTCTTC. Translated, it gives CASSPGTGWNEQFF.